This entry is about one TCR beta chain. Trimming cost V 0 bases and J 6 bases, with 8 bases left between them. CDR1 SGHDN and CDR2 FVKESK come from the germline V gene. This CDR3 contains 13 residues. The entry originates in a study of blood T cell repertoires in COVID-19. At the level of the study: Samples of COVID-19 (acute and convalescent) were obtained from the United States, Italy and Spain. T cells, B-cell-depleted T cells, or PBMCs provided the cDNA or gDNA that served as material.

The authors' processing: Reference gene primer amplification gave estimated nucleated cell counts. Libraries were prepared by immunoSEQ multiplex PCR; TCRdb keeps only in-frame clonotypes and omits some of them. That table is the source of V, J and clone size, and D and trimming were worked out from the DNA. The data contain 150,000 to 200,000 clones, approximately 80% of them seen just once; the ten biggest clones take up about 14%. The V call is TRBV14, the J call TRBJ2-5; D is ambiguous. This receptor was identified in a woman of 80 years or more with acute or convalescent COVID-19. Sequenced input: peripheral blood. The CDR3, as DNA: TGTGCCAGCAGCCAAGATTACAGCCAGACCCAGTACTTC. It translates to CASSQDYSQTQYF.